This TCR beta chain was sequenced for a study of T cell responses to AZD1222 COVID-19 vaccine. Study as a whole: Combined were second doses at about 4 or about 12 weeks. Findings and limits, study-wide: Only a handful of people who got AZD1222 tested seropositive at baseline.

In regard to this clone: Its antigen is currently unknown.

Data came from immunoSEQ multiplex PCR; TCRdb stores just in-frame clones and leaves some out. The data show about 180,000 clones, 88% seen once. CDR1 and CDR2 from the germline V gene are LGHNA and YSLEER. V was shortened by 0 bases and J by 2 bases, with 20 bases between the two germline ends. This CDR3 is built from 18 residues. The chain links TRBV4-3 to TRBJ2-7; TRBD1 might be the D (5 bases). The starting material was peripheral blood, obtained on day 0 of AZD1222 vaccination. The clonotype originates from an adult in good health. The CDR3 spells CASSQDSFQGLGAYEQYF. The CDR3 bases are TGCGCCAGCAGCCAAGACAGCTTCCAGGGATTAGGAGCCTACGAGCAGTACTTC.